This note documents a single T cell receptor beta chain sequence. Using immunoSEQ multiplex PCR, the repertoire was profiled, and TCRdb retains in-frame clones only, with some absent. Of some 2,400,000 clones in the sample, roughly 95% were seen once. The germline V gene has CDR1 MGHRA and CDR2 YSYEKL. J gave up 1 base and V 3 bases, and 6 bases lay outside the gene matches. The CDR3 contains 17 residues. The data belong to a study of shared clonotypes between healthy human individuals. The clonotype comes from a man younger than 30 in good health. The chain combines TRBV4-1 with TRBJ2-1, with 10 bases matching TRBD2. Material: naive CD4+ T cells sorted from blood. This sample's subset: CD45RA+ positively selected. In DNA, the CDR3 is TGCGCCAGCAGCCACCGTTTAGCGGGGGGATCCTACAATGAGCAGTTCTTC. Translation gives CASSHRLAGGSYNEQFF.